The 20 T cell receptor beta chains listed next were all sequenced from one sample in a study of CD8+CD57+ T cells in acquired aplastic anemia (dated by TCRdb to about 2018). Patients chosen for sequencing had shown expansion of CD8+CD57+ cells by flow cytometry. Reads for this sample came from an Illumina HiSeq 2000. Genomic DNA was used as template for profiling of TCR beta VDJ combinations and CDR3 sequences. The public reads were quality trimmed at Q25 with fastp and then assembled into clones with MiXCR by TCRdb, keeping productive beta chains. A single entry per CDR3 protein holds the most common genes and DNA from its merged rows. This sample holds around 430,000 distinct CDR3 sequences; roughly a third were observed only once. Approximately 0.82% of the sample is held by the ten biggest clonotypes. Material for sequencing was sorted CD4+, CD8+, or CD8+CD57+ T cells (not recorded which) from PBMCs. The receptors originated from a human donor with aplastic anemia.

This clonotype showed up many times. The chain employs TRBV24-1 and TRBJ1-1, with D possibly TRBD1 on 6 matching bases. Germline assignment: CDR1 KGHDR and CDR2 SFDVKD. Trimming stripped 2 bases from V and 1 base from J, with 10 bases between. CDR3 length: 15 residues. The CDR3 DNA sequence: TGTGCCACCAGTGATTCGGGACACCCGAACACTGAAGCTTTCTTT. Its translation: CATSDSGHPNTEAFF.

There are many counts of this clonotype. The chain links TRBV19 to TRBJ2-7; TRBD2 aligns across 12 bases. Germline CDR1 is LNHDA and CDR2 is SQIVND (reference sequence). This CDR3 has 14 amino acids. The trim removed 5 bases at V and 4 bases at J, leaving 3 bases unmatched. The chain's CDR3 is CASSRLAGEYEQYF. The CDR3 region has the DNA TGTGCCAGTAGTCGACTAGCGGGGGAGTACGAGCAGTACTTC.

As for this clonotype: Given a much more abundant clone one base away, this may be a read error. V gene TRBV7-2 combines with J gene TRBJ2-7; no clear D. The length of the CDR3 is 11 residues. In germline, CDR1 is SGHTA, CDR2 FQGNSA. CDR3 amino acids: CVSSSFYEQYF. The CDR3 bases are TGTGTCAGCAGTAGCTTCTACGAGCAGTACTTC.

This clonotype was counted many times. J is TRBJ1-2 and V is TRBV15, with D perhaps matching TRBD1 (5 bases). This CDR3 comprises 14 residues. V dropped 5 bases and J dropped 0 bases, with 10 bases sitting between them. Germline assignment: CDR1 LNHNV and CDR2 YYDKDF (reference sequence). The CDR3 region is CATSLGGANYGYTF. The CDR3 DNA reads as TGTGCCACCAGCTTGGGGGGGGCTAACTATGGCTACACCTTC.

The J gene is TRBJ1-6, the V gene TRBV7-3; 9 bases align to TRBD1. The CDR3 sequence is 15 residues long. From germline, CDR1 is SGHTA and CDR2 FQGTGA. The trim removed 3 bases at V and 9 bases at J, leaving 6 bases unmatched. The CDR3 here is CASSLGGQGVSPLHF. The CDR3 region has the DNA TGTGCCAGCAGCTTGGGGGGACAGGGTGTTTCACCCCTCCACTTT.

This clonotype came up many times. A junction boundary mismatches the germline segment, possibly from a read error. V usage is TRBV2 and J usage is TRBJ1-1, with 9 positions matching TRBD1. CDR3 size: 14 residues. The germline V gene encodes CDR1 SNHLY and CDR2 FYNNEI. The CDR3 DNA sequence: TGTGCCAGCAGTGGTACTACAGGGGGCACTGGAGCTTTCTTT. Amino acids: CASSGTTGGTGAFF.

In this sample, this clonotype turned up many times. The genes are TRBV7-2 and TRBJ2-5, with 7 bases that match TRBD2. The CDR3 contains 13 residues. Germline CDR1 reads SGHTA; CDR2 reads FQGNSA. V trimming: 5 bases; J trimming: 4 bases; junction bases outside the gene matches: 4. The DNA for the CDR3 is TGTGCCAGCAGCATAGGACTAGGAGAGACCCAGTACTTC. Protein: CASSIGLGETQYF.

In this sample, this clonotype turned up a few times. The rearrangement links TRBV20-1 to TRBJ1-5, with 8 bases fitting TRBD1. With V trimmed by 7 bases and J by 6 bases, 5 bases remained unmatched. From germline, CDR1 is DFQATT and CDR2 SNEGSKA (reference sequence). The CDR3 covers 12 residues. The CDR3 is CSVGQGGQPQHF. The CDR3 region has the DNA TGCAGTGTAGGACAGGGAGGTCAGCCCCAGCATTTT.

CDR3 protein: CASSSGWAGTSYEQYF. For the CDR3, the DNA is TGTGCCAGTAGTTCGGGGTGGGCAGGGACCTCCTACGAGCAGTACTTC. The chain is built from TRBV19 and TRBJ2-7; perhaps D is TRBD1 or TRBD2 (5 bases each). Trimming stripped 5 bases from V and 0 bases from J, with 17 bases between. Germline values: CDR1 LNHDA, CDR2 SQIVND (reference sequence). CDR3 length: 16 residues.

The chain carries TRBV12-3 or TRBV12-4 and TRBJ2-7, with a possible D match to TRBD1 (6 bases). This CDR3 region has 14 residues. V was clipped by 3 bases and J by 2 bases, with 11 bases between them. CDR3 amino acids: CASSFRQGPYEQYF. The CDR3 DNA is TGTGCCAGCAGTTTTCGGCAGGGGCCCTACGAGCAGTACTTC.

This clonotype was seen a handful of times. V is TRBV7-9 and J is TRBJ2-3; possibly TRBD1 for D (6 bases). V gave up 1 base and J gave up 6 bases, with 14 bases separating them. This CDR3 region has 15 residues. Germline V gives CDR1 SEHNR, CDR2 FQNEAQ (reference sequence). CDR3 in amino acids: CASSLVGATGDTQYF. As DNA, the CDR3 is TGTGCCAGCAGCTTAGTAGGTGCAACAGGGGATACGCAGTATTTT.

There are many counts of this clonotype. The chain employs TRBV9 and TRBJ2-7; maybe TRBD2 (6 bases). The CDR3 is 14 residues long. The V end lost 4 bases, the J end lost 4 bases, and 15 bases lay between the germline ends. Germline-derived CDR1 and CDR2 are SGDLS and YYNGEE. CDR3 amino acids: CASSPRGSLYEQYF. CDR3 sequence (DNA): TGTGCCAGCAGCCCCCGGGGGAGTCTGTACGAGCAGTACTTC. Supplemented by reference TRBV9 and TRBJ2-7, the full variable domain reads DSGVTQTPKHLITATGQRVTLRCSPRSGDLSVYWYQQSLDQGLQFLIQYYNGEERAKGNILERFSAQQFPDLHSELNLSSLELGDSALYFCASSPRGSLYEQYFGPGTRLTVT.

This clonotype was counted only a few times. The J gene is TRBJ2-1, the V gene TRBV19, with 8 bases identical to TRBD2. Germline V lookup: CDR1 LNHDA, CDR2 SQIVND (reference sequence). Trimming took 4 bases from V and 6 from J; bases not matched to a gene: 14. This CDR3 region has 17 residues. This CDR3 is CASSTYALMSGSNEQFF. The DNA for the CDR3 is TGTGCCAGTAGTACATACGCCCTGATGAGCGGGAGCAATGAGCAGTTCTTC. Full variable domain (missing parts from reference TRBV19 and TRBJ2-1): DGGITQSPKYLFRKEGQNVTLSCEQNLNHDAMYWYRQDPGQGLRLIYYSQIVNDFQKGDIAEGYSVSREKKESFPLTVTSAQKNPTAFYLCASSTYALMSGSNEQFFGPGTRLTVL.

The CDR3 reads CASSILGEIQPQHF. In DNA form, the CDR3 reads TGTGCCAGCAGTATATTAGGGGAGATTCAGCCCCAGCATTTT. The chain is built from TRBV6-1 and TRBJ1-5; a weak D match, TRBD1 (5 bases). Germline V CDR1 and CDR2: MNHNS, SASEGT. V lost 5 bases, J lost 6 bases, and 14 bases lay in between. The length of the CDR3 is 14 residues.

This sequence joins TRBV30 and TRBJ2-7; no clear D. The V gene's germline CDR1 is GTSNPN and CDR2 SVGIG (reference sequence). This CDR3 is built from 11 residues. Trimming stripped 2 bases from V and 5 bases from J, with 7 bases between. CDR3 DNA: TGTGCCTGGAGTAATCGGGACGAGCAGTACTTC. Its translation: CAWSNRDEQYF. Full variable domain (outside the CDR3, taken from reference TRBV30 and TRBJ2-7): SQTIHQWPATLVQPVGSPLSLECTVEGTSNPNLYWYRQAAGRGLQLLFYSVGIGQISSEVPQNLSASRPQDRQFILSSKKLLLSDSGFYLCAWSNRDEQYFGPGTRLTVT.

The chain uses TRBV19 and TRBJ1-4; D may be TRBD1 (6 bases). CDR3 length equals 11 residues. CDR1 is LNHDA and CDR2 is SQIVND in the germline V gene (reference sequence). The germline V and J ends were trimmed by 7 bases and 8 bases, with 8 bases remaining between them. CDR3 coding DNA: TGTGCCAGTAAAGACAGGGAAAAACTGTTTTTT. Translated, it gives CASKDREKLFF.

This rearrangement joins TRBV9 to TRBJ2-1; D unresolved. Germline V lookup: CDR1 SGDLS, CDR2 YYNGEE. Trimming removed 0 bases from V and 5 bases from J, with 12 bases in between. This CDR3 is 15 amino acids long. The CDR3 DNA sequence: TGTGCCAGCAGCGTAGGGGCAGCGTCCAACAATGAGCAGTTCTTC. Its protein is CASSVGAASNNEQFF.

Many counts were recorded for this clonotype. This chain uses TRBV10-3 with TRBJ2-7, with a tentative D call TRBD1 (6 bases). Germline CDR1 reads ENHRY; CDR2 reads SYGVKD. The V and J ends lost 11 bases and 2 bases respectively, with 16 bases between them. The CDR3 has 13 amino acids. The CDR3 is CAGSRQETYEQYF. CDR3 DNA sequence: TGTGCCGGCTCCCGACAGGAGACCTACGAGCAGTACTTC.

This clonotype was observed once. This sequence joins TRBV25-1 and TRBJ1-2; unclear D gene. V lost 6 bases, J lost 5 bases, and 13 bases lay in between. Per the germline V gene, CDR1 is MGHDK and CDR2 is SYGVNS. This CDR3 spans 13 amino acids. CDR3 loop: CASRANGDYGYTF. In nucleotides, the CDR3 is TGTGCCAGCAGGGCAAACGGGGATTATGGCTACACCTTC.

With regard to this clonotype: A read error is possible here, since a much larger clone lies one base away. The chain combines TRBV20-1 with TRBJ2-7; D unclear. This CDR3 contains 15 residues. CDR1 DFQATT and CDR2 SNEGSKA come from the germline V gene (reference sequence). CDR3 sequence: CSARGDGVSSYEQHF. The CDR3 nucleotides read TGCAGTGCTAGAGGTGATGGGGTTTCCTCGTACGAGCAGCACTTC.